This passage covers 15 T cell receptor beta chains from one sample sequenced in a study of blood T cell repertoires in COVID-19. The repertoire was sequenced with immunoSEQ multiplex PCR; TCRdb's copy has only in-frame clones and lacks some. The sample includes some 360,000 clones, over 75% seen only once; the top ten take about 2.3%. The sample consisted of peripheral blood. The receptors were sampled from a woman aged 60-75 years with COVID-19, enrolled during active disease.

The J gene is TRBJ2-2, the V gene TRBV29-1; D gene ambiguous. From germline, CDR1 is SQVTM and CDR2 ANQGSEA. Trimming left V 1 base short and J 6 bases short, with 6 bases between. The CDR3 contains 12 residues. CDR3 residues: CSVEGWPGELFF. CDR3 DNA sequence: TGCAGCGTTGAAGGCTGGCCCGGGGAGCTGTTTTTT.

With respect to this clone: Since the CDR3 does not end with the conserved phenylalanine or tryptophan, this likely comes from a read error. The DNA is omitted, as the CDR3 cannot be located on it reliably, and the CDR3 follows TCRdb's listing. The V and J genes are TRBV30 and TRBJ1-2; the table's D call of TRBD1 was not tested on the DNA. From germline, CDR1 is GTSNPN and CDR2 SVGIG (reference sequence). Including both end residues, the CDR3 is 11 amino acids long. CDR3 loop: CAWQTGTAQRV.

The genes are TRBV4-1 and TRBJ1-2; D not resolved. The V and J ends lost 1 base and 1 base respectively, with 25 bases between them. The CDR3 is 20 residues long. Germline V gene data show CDR1 as MGHRA and CDR2 as YSYEKL. In nucleotides, the CDR3 is TGCGCCAGCAGCCAAGCCGCTTCGAGACGGGATCTAACCCTTAACTATGGCTACACCTTC. It translates to CASSQAASRRDLTLNYGYTF.

The chain combines TRBV10-3 with TRBJ2-3; 8 positions agree with TRBD1. This CDR3 contains 15 residues. Germline trimming cut 7 bases from V and 0 bases from J; bases unmatched to any gene: 6. Germline lookup yields CDR1 ENHRY and CDR2 SYGVKD. The CDR3 DNA reads TGTGCCATCAAAGGGACAGGACTAAGCACAGATACGCAGTATTTT. It encodes CAIKGTGLSTDTQYF.

Here the CDR3 DNA reads TGTGCCAGCACTCCCCGCAGGGACAGGGCGAATTCACCCCTCCACTTT. The encoded protein is CASTPRRDRANSPLHF. The J gene is TRBJ1-6, the V gene TRBV2, with TRBD1 matching over 9 bases. With V trimmed by 7 bases and J by 7 bases, 11 bases remained unmatched. Germline V lookup: CDR1 SNHLY, CDR2 FYNNEI. This CDR3 spans 16 amino acids.

The J gene is TRBJ2-7, the V gene TRBV9; D may be TRBD1 (5 bases). This CDR3 is 14 amino acids long. V lost 4 bases, J lost 3 bases, and 14 bases lay in between. The germline CDR1 and CDR2 sequences are SGDLS and YYNGEE. This CDR3 is CASSPTLRDYEQYF. The CDR3 DNA reads as TGTGCCAGCAGCCCCACACTCAGGGACTACGAGCAGTACTTC.

V is TRBV7-3 and J is TRBJ2-7; D gene unclear. Germline lookup yields CDR1 SGHTA and CDR2 FQGTGA. Trimming pared 1 base from V and 7 bases from J, leaving 17 bases between. The CDR3 runs to 15 residues. The CDR3 bases are TGTGCCAGCAGCTTAAGTCGAGTCTCGGTCTATGAGCAGTACTTC. It translates to CASSLSRVSVYEQYF.

The chain is built from TRBV29-1 and TRBJ1-2; 7 nucleotides line up with TRBD1. Trimming cost V 8 bases and J 7 bases; bases outside gene matches: 19. Germline V lookup: CDR1 SQVTM, CDR2 ANQGSEA. This CDR3 is built from 15 residues. CDR3 bases: TGCAGCCCTAACGCCGGGGGCAGGGGGGATAGTGGCTACACCTTC. Its protein is CSPNAGGRGDSGYTF.

The chain combines TRBV21-1 with TRBJ2-2; the D segment call TRBD2 is taken from the table without a DNA check. TRBV21-1 is recorded as a pseudogene. The CDR3 covers 15 residues. CDR3 protein: CASRVVGGKTGELFF. CDR3 bases: TGTGCCAGCAGAGTAGTGGGGGGTAAGACCGGGGAGCTGTTTTTT.

With regard to this clone: Other DNA variants within this sample encode the same CDR3. This rearrangement joins TRBV11-1 to TRBJ1-1, with a possible D match to TRBD1 (5 bases). This CDR3 has 13 residues. Trimming left V 2 bases short and J 3 bases short, with 7 bases between. Germline loops: CDR1 SGHAT, CDR2 FQDESV (reference sequence). CDR3 in DNA: TGTGCCAGCAGCTTACGGGGGGACACTGAAGCTTTCTTT. Translation: CASSLRGDTEAFF. Supplemented by reference TRBV11-1 and TRBJ1-1, the full variable domain reads EAEVAQSPRYKITEKSQAVAFWCDPISGHATLYWYRQILGQGPELLVQFQDESVVDDSQLPKDRFSAERLKGVDSTLKIQPAELGDSAMYLCASSLRGDTEAFFGQGTRLTVV.

The chain carries TRBV28 and TRBJ2-1; 9 nucleotides agree with TRBD1. Looked up from germline, CDR1 is MDHEN and CDR2 is SYDVKM. V lost 6 bases, J lost 5 bases, and 8 bases stayed unmatched. The CDR3 sequence is 15 residues long. CDR3 amino acids: CASSSPGTGNNEQFF. In DNA form, the CDR3 reads TGTGCCAGCAGCTCACCCGGGACAGGGAACAATGAGCAGTTCTTC. Based on the CDR3 plus reference TRBV28 and TRBJ2-1, the full variable domain is DVKVTQSSRYLVKRTGEKVFLECVQDMDHENMFWYRQDPGLGLRLIYFSYDVKMKEKGDIPEGYSVSREKKERFSLILESASTNQTSMYLCASSSPGTGNNEQFFGPGTRLTVL.

This clone was seen only a few times. The chain is built from TRBV28 and TRBJ1-2; a weak D match, TRBD1 (5 bases). CDR1 MDHEN and CDR2 SYDVKM come from the germline V gene. This CDR3 is 16 amino acids long. With 5 bases removed from V and 0 bases from J, the gap between germline ends came to 16 bases. CDR3 loop: CASSLYRGQANYGYTF. DNA for the CDR3: TGTGCCAGCAGTCTCTACCGTGGACAAGCTAACTATGGCTACACCTTC.

This clone was found a few times. CDR3 bases: TGTGCCAGTAGTATAGCGGGGACAGGTAACTACGAGCAGTACTTC. This sequence encodes CASSIAGTGNYEQYF. V is TRBV19 and J is TRBJ2-7, with 8 bases lining up with TRBD1. J lost 3 bases, V lost 1 base, and 5 bases had no gene match. The CDR3 has 15 residues. Germline CDR1 and CDR2: LNHDA and SQIVND (reference sequence).

V gene TRBV11-3 combines with J gene TRBJ2-2; D perhaps matches TRBD1 (5 bases). The CDR3 runs to 13 residues. The ends were cut back, 8 bases at V and 5 bases at J, with 12 bases in the middle. The V gene's germline CDR1 is SGHNT and CDR2 YENEEA. DNA of the CDR3: TGTGCCAGCGCTAGGGGATGGACCGGGGAGCTGTTTTTT. Protein: CASARGWTGELFF.

Note on this clone: In the same sample, other DNA sequences code for this CDR3. This chain connects TRBV18 to TRBJ2-5; possibly TRBD1 for D (6 bases). CDR1 and CDR2 (germline): KGHSH, LQKENI. V was cut by 2 bases and J by 2 bases, with 6 bases left in between. The CDR3 extends over 13 amino acids. The DNA for the CDR3 is TGTGCCAGCTCACCAGGACAGCAAGAGACCCAGTACTTC. Amino acid sequence: CASSPGQQETQYF.